Sequencing of this T cell receptor beta chain was carried out in a study of blood T cell repertoires in COVID-19 (dated by TCRdb to the early 2020s). Study-wide context: The collaborator samples originated in the United States, Italy and Spain and spanned the acute and convalescent phases of COVID-19. The repertoires were released in a freely available public database meant as a resource for research on the immune response to SARS-CoV-2. The samples were drawn from the first 160 participants of the ongoing ImmuneRACE study and from about 1,200 subjects provided by 6 global collaborators. Where HLA class I and class II types were available, the types were taken from metadata supplied by the sample provider, not from assay-based typing. A de-identified subject ID, COVID-19 status, age in years and sex were almost always included in the sample metadata. The prospective study material was composed of cDNA or gDNA derived from T cells, B-cell-depleted T cells, or PBMCs. Deeply sampled blood TCRbeta repertoires from subjects exposed to, actively infected with, or recovered from COVID-19 were included in the dataset.

The collaborating institutions used their own protocols to collect whole blood in K2EDTA tubes. For TCRbeta analysis, collaborators shipped samples in one of three forms: frozen whole blood, isolated PBMCs, or DNA extracted from either of those sample types. The full study reports these points: How much clinical and demographic metadata was included differed by source and by participant, and the metadata was provided uncurated.

The immunoSEQ Assay, a bias-controlled multiplex PCR, was used to amplify TCRbeta CDR3 regions from genomic DNA. For the original study's pipeline: The number of nucleated cells in each sample was estimated by amplification of reference gene primers within the assay. Sequence reads were collapsed and filtered to measure the absolute abundance of every unique TCRbeta CDR3 rearrangement. Productive Simpson clonality was computed per sample as the square root of Simpson's diversity index over productive rearrangements. TCRdb limited this immuneACCESS table to in-frame rearrangements with V and J called. A share of clones is missing; checked studies link under half to unresolved V genes, and the rest is unexplained. V and J calls and clone size are copied from that table; D and trimming were computed from the DNA. Present in this sample are fewer than 90,000 clones, about 85% of which were seen just once. Around 15% of the sample belongs to the ten largest clones.

On this clone itself: The antigen it recognizes is unknown. Nothing much larger sits one base from this clone, and base qualities are not available.

The CDR3 measures 14 amino acids from cysteine to phenylalanine. Of all the DNA, just the CDR3 is kept, 42 bases in frame from base 1. Cut back by 0 bases and 4 bases, the V and J ends lie 10 bases apart. The germline V gene yields SGHRS for CDR1 and YFSETQ for CDR2. This TCR derives from a male donor with acute or convalescent COVID-19. Sample: peripheral blood. The chain joins TRBV5-1 to TRBJ1-1; TRBD1 is a weak D gene call, 5 bases matching. The base sequence is TGCGCCAGCAGCTTGGAGGGACTCTTCACTGAAGCTTTCTTT. This codes for CASSLEGLFTEAFF. Reference TRBV5-1 and TRBJ1-1 genes cover what lies past the CDR3, so the full variable domain is KAGVTQTPRYLIKTRGQQVTLSCSPISGHRSVSWYQQTPGQGLQFLFEYFSETQRNKGNFPGRFSGRQFSNSRSEMNVSTLELGDSALYLCASSLEGLFTEAFFGQGTRLTVV.